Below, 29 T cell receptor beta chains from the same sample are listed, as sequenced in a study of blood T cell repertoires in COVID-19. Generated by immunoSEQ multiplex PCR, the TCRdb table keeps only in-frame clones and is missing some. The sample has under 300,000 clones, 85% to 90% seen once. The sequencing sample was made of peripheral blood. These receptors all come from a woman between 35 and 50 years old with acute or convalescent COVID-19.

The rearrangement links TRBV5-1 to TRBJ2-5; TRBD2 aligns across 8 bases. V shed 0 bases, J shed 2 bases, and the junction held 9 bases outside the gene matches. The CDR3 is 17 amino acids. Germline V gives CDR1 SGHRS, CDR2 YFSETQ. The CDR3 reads CASSLAYGGVPQETQYF. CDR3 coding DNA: TGCGCCAGCAGCTTGGCCTACGGGGGGGTACCGCAAGAGACCCAGTACTTC.

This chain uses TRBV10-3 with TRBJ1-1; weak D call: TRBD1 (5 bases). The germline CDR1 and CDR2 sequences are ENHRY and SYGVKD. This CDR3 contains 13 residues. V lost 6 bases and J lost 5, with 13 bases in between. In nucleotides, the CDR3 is TGTGCCATCAGGATAGGGGCAAGGACTGAAGCTTTCTTT. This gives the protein CAIRIGARTEAFF.

The CDR3 nucleotides read TGTGCCAGCAGTGTGGGCCCCTCCAATACGCAGTATTTT. This sequence encodes CASSVGPSNTQYF. This chain links TRBV27 with TRBJ2-3; no firm D call. Per germline, CDR1 MNHEY and CDR2 SMNVEV (reference sequence). V lost 5 bases and J lost 7, with 13 bases in between. This CDR3 is built from 13 residues.

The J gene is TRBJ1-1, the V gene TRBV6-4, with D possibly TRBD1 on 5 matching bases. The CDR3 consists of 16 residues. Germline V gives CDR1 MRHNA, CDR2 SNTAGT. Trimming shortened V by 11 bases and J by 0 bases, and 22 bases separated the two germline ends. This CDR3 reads CAGAPRDSKMNTEAFF. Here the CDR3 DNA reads TGTGCCGGAGCCCCCCGAGACAGTAAAATGAACACTGAAGCTTTCTTT.

The CDR3 nucleotides are TGTGCCAGCAGCCAACTATTTACGAACAGGGGGGTGGCTGAAGCTTTCTTT. This sequence encodes CASSQLFTNRGVAEAFF. This sequence joins TRBV3-1 (or the pseudogene TRBV3-2) and TRBJ1-1; 8 positions agree with TRBD1. The germline V gene encodes CDR1 LGHDT and CDR2 YNNKEL (reference sequence). V was clipped by 2 bases and J by 6 bases; unmatched bases: 14. The CDR3 runs to 17 residues.

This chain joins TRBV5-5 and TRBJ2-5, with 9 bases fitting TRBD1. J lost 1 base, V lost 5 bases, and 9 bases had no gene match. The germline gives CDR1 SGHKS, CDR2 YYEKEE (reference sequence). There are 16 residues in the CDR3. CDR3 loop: CASSRTGEPFQETQYF. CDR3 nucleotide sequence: TGTGCCAGCAGTAGGACAGGGGAGCCTTTCCAAGAGACCCAGTACTTC.

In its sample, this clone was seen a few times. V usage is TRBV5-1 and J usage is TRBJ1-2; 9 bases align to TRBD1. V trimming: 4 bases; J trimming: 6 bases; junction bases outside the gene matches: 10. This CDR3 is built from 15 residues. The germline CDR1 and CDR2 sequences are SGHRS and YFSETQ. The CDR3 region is CASSVRPRDRDGYTF. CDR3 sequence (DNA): TGCGCCAGCAGCGTGAGACCCCGGGACAGGGATGGCTACACCTTC. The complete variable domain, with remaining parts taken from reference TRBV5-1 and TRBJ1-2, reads KAGVTQTPRYLIKTRGQQVTLSCSPISGHRSVSWYQQTPGQGLQFLFEYFSETQRNKGNFPGRFSGRQFSNSRSEMNVSTLELGDSALYLCASSVRPRDRDGYTFGSGTRLTVV.

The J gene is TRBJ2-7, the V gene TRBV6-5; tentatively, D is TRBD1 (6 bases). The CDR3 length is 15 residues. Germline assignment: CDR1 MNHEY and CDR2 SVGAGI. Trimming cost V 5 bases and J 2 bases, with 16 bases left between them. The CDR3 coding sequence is TGTGCCAGCAGTCCAGGGGACATCTTACCCTACGAGCAGTACGTC. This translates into CASSPGDILPYEQYV.

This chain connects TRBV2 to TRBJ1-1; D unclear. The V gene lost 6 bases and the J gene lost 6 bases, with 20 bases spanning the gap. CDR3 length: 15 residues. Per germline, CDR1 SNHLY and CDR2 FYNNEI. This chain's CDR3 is CASRYSGVPDAEAFF. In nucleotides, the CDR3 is TGTGCCAGCAGATACTCGGGAGTCCCGGACGCTGAAGCTTTCTTT.

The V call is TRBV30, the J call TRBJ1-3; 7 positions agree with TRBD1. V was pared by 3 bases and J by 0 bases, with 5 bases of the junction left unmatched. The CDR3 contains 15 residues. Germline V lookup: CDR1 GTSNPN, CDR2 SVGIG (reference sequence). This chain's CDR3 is CAWRRDRSSGNTIYF. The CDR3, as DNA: TGTGCCTGGAGGAGGGACAGAAGCTCTGGAAACACCATATATTTT.

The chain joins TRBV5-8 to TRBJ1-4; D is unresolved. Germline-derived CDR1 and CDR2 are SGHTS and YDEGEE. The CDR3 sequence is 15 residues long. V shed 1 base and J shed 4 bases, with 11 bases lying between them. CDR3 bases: TGTGCCAGCAGCTTGCGCACAGCACGTAATGAAAAACTGTTTTTT. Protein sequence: CASSLRTARNEKLFF. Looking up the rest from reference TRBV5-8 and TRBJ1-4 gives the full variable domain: EAGVTQSPTHLIKTRGQQATLRCSPISGHTSVYWYQQALGLGLQFLLWYDEGEERNRGNFPPRFSGRQFPNYSSELNVNALELEDSALYLCASSLRTARNEKLFFGSGTQLSVL.

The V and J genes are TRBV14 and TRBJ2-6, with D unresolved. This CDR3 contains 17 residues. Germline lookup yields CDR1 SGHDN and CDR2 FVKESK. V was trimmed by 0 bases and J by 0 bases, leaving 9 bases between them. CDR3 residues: CASSQDWANSGANVLTF. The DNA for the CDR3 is TGTGCCAGCAGCCAAGATTGGGCCAACTCTGGGGCCAACGTCCTGACTTTC.

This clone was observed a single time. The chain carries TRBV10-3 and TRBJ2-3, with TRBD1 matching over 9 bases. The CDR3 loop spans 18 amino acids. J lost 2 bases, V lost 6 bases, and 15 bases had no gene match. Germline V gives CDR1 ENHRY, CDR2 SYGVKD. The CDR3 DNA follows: TGTGCCATCAGCCTACCCCCGGGACAGGGAAGTTCCACAGATACGCAGTATTTT. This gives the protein CAISLPPGQGSSTDTQYF.

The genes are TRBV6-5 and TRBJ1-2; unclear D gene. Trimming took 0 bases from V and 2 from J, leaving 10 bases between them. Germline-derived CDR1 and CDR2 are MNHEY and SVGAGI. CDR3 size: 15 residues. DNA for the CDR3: TGTGCCAGCAGTTACTCGTTCCAGATCAACTATGGCTACACCTTC. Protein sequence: CASSYSFQINYGYTF.

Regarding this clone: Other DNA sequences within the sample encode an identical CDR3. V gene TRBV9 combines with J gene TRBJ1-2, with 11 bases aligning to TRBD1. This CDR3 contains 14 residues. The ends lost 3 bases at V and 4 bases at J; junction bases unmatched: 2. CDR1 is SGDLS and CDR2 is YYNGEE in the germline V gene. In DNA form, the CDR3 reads TGTGCCAGCAGCGCCGGGACAGGGGGCTATGGCTACACCTTC. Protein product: CASSAGTGGYGYTF. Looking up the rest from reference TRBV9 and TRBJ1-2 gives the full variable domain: DSGVTQTPKHLITATGQRVTLRCSPRSGDLSVYWYQQSLDQGLQFLIQYYNGEERAKGNILERFSAQQFPDLHSELNLSSLELGDSALYFCASSAGTGGYGYTFGSGTRLTVV.

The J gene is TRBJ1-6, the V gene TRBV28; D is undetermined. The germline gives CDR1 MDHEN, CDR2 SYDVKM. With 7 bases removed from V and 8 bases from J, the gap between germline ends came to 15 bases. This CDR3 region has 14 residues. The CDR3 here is CASTLGTDYSPLHF. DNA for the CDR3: TGTGCCAGCACCCTCGGAACAGATTATTCACCCCTCCACTTT. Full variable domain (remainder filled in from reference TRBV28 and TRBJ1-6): DVKVTQSSRYLVKRTGEKVFLECVQDMDHENMFWYRQDPGLGLRLIYFSYDVKMKEKGDIPEGYSVSREKKERFSLILESASTNQTSMYLCASTLGTDYSPLHFGNGTRLTVT.

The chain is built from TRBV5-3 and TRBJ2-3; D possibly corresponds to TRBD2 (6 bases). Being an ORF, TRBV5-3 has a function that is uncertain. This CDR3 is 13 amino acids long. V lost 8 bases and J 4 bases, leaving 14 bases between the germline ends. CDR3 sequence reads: CASGGCLPDTQYF. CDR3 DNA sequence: TGTGCCAGCGGGGGATGTCTTCCAGATACGCAGTATTTT.

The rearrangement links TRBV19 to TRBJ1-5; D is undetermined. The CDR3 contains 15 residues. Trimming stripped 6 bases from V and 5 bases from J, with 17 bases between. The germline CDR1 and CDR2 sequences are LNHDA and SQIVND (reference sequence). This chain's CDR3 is CASSPASVGDQPQHF. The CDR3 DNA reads TGTGCCAGTAGCCCGGCGTCGGTCGGGGATCAGCCCCAGCATTTT.

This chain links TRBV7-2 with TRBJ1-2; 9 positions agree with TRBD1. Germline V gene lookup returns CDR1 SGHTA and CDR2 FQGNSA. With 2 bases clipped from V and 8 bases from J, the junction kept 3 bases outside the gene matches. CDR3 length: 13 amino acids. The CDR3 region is CASSLTGQGGYTF. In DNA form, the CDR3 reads TGTGCCAGCAGCTTAACGGGACAGGGCGGCTACACCTTC.

The CDR3 nucleotides read TGTGCCAGCAGCAATCGGACTAGCGGGCGAGGGAATGAGCAGTTCTTC. It translates to CASSNRTSGRGNEQFF. This chain joins TRBV7-9 and TRBJ2-1, with 11 bases that match TRBD2. Germline V lookup: CDR1 SEHNR, CDR2 FQNEAQ (reference sequence). Trimming cost V 5 bases and J 7 bases; bases outside gene matches: 10. CDR3 length: 16 amino acids. The full variable domain, rest sourced from reference TRBV7-9 and TRBJ2-1, is DTGVSQNPRHKITKRGQNVTFRCDPISEHNRLYWYRQTLGQGPEFLTYFQNEAQLEKSRLLSDRFSAERPKGSFSTLEIQRTEQGDSAMYLCASSNRTSGRGNEQFFGPGTRLTVL.

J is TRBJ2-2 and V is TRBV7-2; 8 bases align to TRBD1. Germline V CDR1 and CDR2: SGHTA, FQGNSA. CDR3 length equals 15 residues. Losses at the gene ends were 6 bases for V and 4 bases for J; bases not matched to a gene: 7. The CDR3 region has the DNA TGTGCCAGCAGAAAGGACAGGGTTGTCACCGGGGAGCTGTTTTTT. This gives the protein CASRKDRVVTGELFF.

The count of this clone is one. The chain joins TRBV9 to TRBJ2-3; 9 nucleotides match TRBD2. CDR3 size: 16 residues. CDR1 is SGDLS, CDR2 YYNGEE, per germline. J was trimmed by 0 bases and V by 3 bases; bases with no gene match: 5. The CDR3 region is CASSALAGLSTDTQYF. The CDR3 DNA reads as TGTGCCAGCAGCGCCCTAGCGGGGCTAAGCACAGATACGCAGTATTTT.

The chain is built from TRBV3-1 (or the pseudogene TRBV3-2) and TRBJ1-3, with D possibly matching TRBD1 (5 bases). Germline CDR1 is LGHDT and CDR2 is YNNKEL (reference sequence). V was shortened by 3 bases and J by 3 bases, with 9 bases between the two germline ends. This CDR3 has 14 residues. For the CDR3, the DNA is TGTGCCAGCAGCCACGGGGGTAGTGGAAACACCATATATTTT. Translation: CASSHGGSGNTIYF.

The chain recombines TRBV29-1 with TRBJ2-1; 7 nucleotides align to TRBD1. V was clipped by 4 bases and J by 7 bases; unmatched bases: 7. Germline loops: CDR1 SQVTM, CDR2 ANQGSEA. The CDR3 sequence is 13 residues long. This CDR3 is CSVVEGARNEQFF. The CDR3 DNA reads TGCAGCGTTGTTGAGGGGGCAAGGAATGAGCAGTTCTTC.

CDR3 region: CANSGTGVHEQYV. The DNA of the CDR3 is TGTGCCAACTCCGGGACAGGAGTCCACGAGCAGTACGTC. The chain links TRBV2 to TRBJ2-7; 8 nucleotides agree with TRBD1. This CDR3 has 13 residues. Germline V lookup: CDR1 SNHLY, CDR2 FYNNEI. Losses at the gene ends were 10 bases for V and 5 bases for J; bases not matched to a gene: 10.

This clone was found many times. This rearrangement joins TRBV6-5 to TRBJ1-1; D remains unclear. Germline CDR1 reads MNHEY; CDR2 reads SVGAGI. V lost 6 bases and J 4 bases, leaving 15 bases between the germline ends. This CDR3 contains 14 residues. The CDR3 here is CASRPPASGTEAFF. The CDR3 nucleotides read TGTGCCAGCAGGCCCCCGGCGTCAGGCACTGAAGCTTTCTTT.

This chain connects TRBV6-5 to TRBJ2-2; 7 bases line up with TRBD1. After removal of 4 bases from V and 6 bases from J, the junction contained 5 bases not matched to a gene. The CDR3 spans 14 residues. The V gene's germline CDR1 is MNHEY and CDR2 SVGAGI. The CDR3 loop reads CASSLYRGAGELFF. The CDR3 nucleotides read TGTGCCAGCAGTTTGTACAGGGGTGCCGGGGAGCTGTTTTTT.

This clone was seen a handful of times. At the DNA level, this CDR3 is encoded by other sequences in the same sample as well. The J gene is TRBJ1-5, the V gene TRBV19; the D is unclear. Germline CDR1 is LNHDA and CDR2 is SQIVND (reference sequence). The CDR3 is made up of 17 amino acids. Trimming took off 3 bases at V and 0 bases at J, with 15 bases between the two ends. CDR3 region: CASSIIGGRYSNQPQHF. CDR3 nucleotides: TGTGCCAGTAGTATCATAGGAGGGAGGTATAGCAATCAGCCCCAGCATTTT.

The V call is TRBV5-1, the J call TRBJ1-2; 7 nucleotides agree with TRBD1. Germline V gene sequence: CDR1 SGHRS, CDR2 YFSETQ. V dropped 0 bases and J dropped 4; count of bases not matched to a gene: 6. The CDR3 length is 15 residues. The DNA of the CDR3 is TGCGCCAGCAGCTTGGGTACAGGGGATTCCTATGGCTACACCTTC. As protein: CASSLGTGDSYGYTF.